The entry below gives a single T cell receptor (beta chain) sequence along with its context. The antigen it recognizes is unknown. There are no base qualities to consult, and no much larger clone falls within one base. Whole blood was collected in K2EDTA tubes by collaborating institutions according to the institutions' own protocols. Collaborator samples were shipped for TCRbeta analysis as frozen whole blood, isolated PBMCs, or DNA extracted from either sample type. This sample is drawn from a study of blood T cell repertoires in COVID-19 (dated by TCRdb to the early 2020s). Broadly, across the study: Samples from collaborators originated in the United States, Italy and Spain and spanned both the acute and convalescent phases of COVID-19. The prospective study material was composed of cDNA or gDNA derived from T cells, B-cell-depleted T cells, or PBMCs. The dataset comprised deeply sampled blood TCRbeta repertoires from subjects exposed to, actively infected with, or recovered from COVID-19. The repertoires were released in a freely available public database intended as a resource for research on the immune response to SARS-CoV-2. The samples were drawn from two sources: the first 160 participants of the ongoing ImmuneRACE study, and 1,254 subjects contributed by 6 global collaborators. The sample metadata nearly always contained a de-identified subject ID, COVID-19 status, age in years and sex. HLA class I and class II types, where available, came from metadata supplied by the sample provider rather than from assay-based typing.

TCRbeta CDR3 regions were amplified from genomic DNA using the immunoSEQ Assay, a bias-controlled multiplex PCR. Regarding the original processing steps: Nucleated cell counts per sample were estimated from amplification of reference gene primers within the assay. Sequence reads were collapsed and filtered to measure the absolute abundance of every unique TCRbeta CDR3 rearrangement. Productive Simpson clonality was computed per sample as the square root of Simpson's diversity index over productive rearrangements. As stored in TCRdb, this immuneACCESS dataset retains in-frame rearrangements with V and J assigned. A fraction of the clones does not appear; measured against another copy, unresolved V genes explain less than half of the discrepancy, and the remainder lacks a known reason. The V and J calls and clone size come from that table; D and trimming were worked out from the DNA. This sample gives more than 95,000 clones in total; roughly 85% of them show up just once. The ten largest account for 5% to 8% of the sample.

The full study reports these points: The quantity of clinical and demographic metadata differed by source and by participant and was supplied without curation.

The CDR3 has 13 amino acids, counting the end cysteine and phenylalanine. The CDR3 DNA has 39 bases and is translated from base 1. The germline V gene specifies SQVTM as CDR1 and ANQGSEA as CDR2. The junction shows trimming of 2 bases on V and 3 bases on J, plus 10 bases between the germline ends. This TCR came from an older man with active or convalescent COVID-19. Sample: peripheral blood. The rearranged chain carries TRBV29-1 and TRBJ1-1; the D gene cannot be named for sure. The base sequence is TGCAGCGTTGAATCGGGGTCGTACACTGAAGCTTTCTTT. This encodes CSVESGSYTEAFF.